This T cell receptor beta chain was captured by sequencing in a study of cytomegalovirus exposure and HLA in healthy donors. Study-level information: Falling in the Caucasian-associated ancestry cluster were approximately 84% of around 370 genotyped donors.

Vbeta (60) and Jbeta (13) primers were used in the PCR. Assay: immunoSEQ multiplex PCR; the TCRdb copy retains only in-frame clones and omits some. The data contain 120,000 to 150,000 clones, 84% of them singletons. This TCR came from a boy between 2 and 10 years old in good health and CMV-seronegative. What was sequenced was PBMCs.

In DNA, the CDR3 is TGTGCCAGCAGCGCCGGTCTGGGAGGAGCAAACACCATATATTTT. It is translated as CASSAGLGGANTIYF. The chain has TRBV13 and TRBJ1-3; no firm D call. The CDR3 totals 15 residues. Germline CDR1 PRHDT, CDR2 FYEKMQ (reference sequence). The V and J ends lost 5 bases and 6 bases respectively, with 17 bases between them.